The entry below gives a single T cell receptor beta chain sequence along with its context. The data derive from a study of T cells in Graves' hyperthyroidism and ophthalmopathy. Template material for amplifying TCR beta CDR3 regions consisted of RNA transcripts. HTBI primers were used for first-round RT-PCR of the TCR CDR3. TCRdb re-derived calls from the multiplex PCR reads in MiXCR, one entry per CDR3 protein. Among hundreds of thousands of distinct CDR3 sequences, roughly 22% were seen once, and the ten largest hold under 55%. The CDR3 runs 13 residues. Germline CDR1 SGHTA, CDR2 FQGTGA. The V gene end was trimmed by 3 bases and the J gene end by 7 bases; junction bases not matched to a gene: 4.

The clonotype was recovered from a woman in her 70s with Graves' ophthalmopathy. The sample comprised blood. The chain uses TRBV7-3 and TRBJ2-5; TRBD1 agrees at 8 bases. CDR3 DNA: TGTGCCAGCAGCTTGGACAGGGCGGGGACCCAGTACTTC. Protein product: CASSLDRAGTQYF.